Following are 26 T cell receptor beta chains from one sample sequenced in a study of blood T cell repertoires in COVID-19. Produced via immunoSEQ multiplex PCR; TCRdb's table is partial and in-frame only. This table has 50,000 to 70,000 clones, around 79% appearing once. Source material: peripheral blood. The receptors come from a human donor in a cohort sampled during active COVID-19.

The chain employs TRBV19 and TRBJ2-7, with TRBD1 as a possible D gene (6 bases). V was trimmed by 5 bases and J by 4 bases, leaving 15 bases between them. The CDR3 runs 14 residues. The germline V gene encodes CDR1 LNHDA and CDR2 SQIVND (reference sequence). The CDR3 is CASSRTALGYEQYF. The CDR3 DNA is TGTGCCAGTAGTCGGACAGCCCTAGGGTACGAGCAGTACTTC.

The genes are TRBV5-1 and TRBJ2-3; D might be TRBD1 (5 bases). Germline CDR1 and CDR2: SGHRS and YFSETQ. Trimming took 5 bases from V and 1 from J, leaving 11 bases between them. The CDR3 spans 14 residues. The CDR3 DNA reads TGCGCCAGCAGACAGGACACAGGCACAGATACGCAGTATTTT. The encoded protein is CASRQDTGTDTQYF.

This sequence joins TRBV29-1 and TRBJ1-1; D gene uncertain. The CDR3 sequence is 14 residues long. Germline CDR1 SQVTM, CDR2 ANQGSEA. The V and J ends lost 3 bases and 0 bases respectively, with 11 bases between them. The CDR3 nucleotides read TGCAGCGTTGAGGAGCTGAGAATGAACACTGAAGCTTTCTTT. Protein product: CSVEELRMNTEAFF.

This chain links TRBV10-3 with TRBJ2-7; D might be TRBD1 (6 bases). Germline loops: CDR1 ENHRY, CDR2 SYGVKD. Between the trimmed V and J ends, which lost 6 bases and 1 base, there was a span of 13 bases. The CDR3 is 14 residues long. The CDR3 loop is CAIRSGTYSYEQYF. CDR3 nucleotide sequence: TGTGCCATCAGATCCGGGACATATTCCTACGAGCAGTACTTC.

The rearrangement uses TRBV7-2 and TRBJ2-7, with a tentative D call TRBD2 (5 bases). V lost 1 base and J lost 1, with 11 bases in between. Germline values: CDR1 SGHTA, CDR2 FQGNSA. The length of the CDR3 is 15 residues. The CDR3 reads CASSLGGLQSYEQYF. DNA of the CDR3: TGTGCCAGCAGCTTAGGAGGACTGCAGTCCTACGAGCAGTACTTC. Supplemented by reference TRBV7-2 and TRBJ2-7, the full variable domain reads GAGVSQSPSNKVTEKGKDVELRCDPISGHTALYWYRQSLGQGLEFLIYFQGNSAPDKSGLPSDRFSAERTGGSVSTLTIQRTQQEDSAVYLCASSLGGLQSYEQYFGPGTRLTVT.

The chain employs TRBV5-6 and TRBJ2-7; D is unresolved. In germline, CDR1 is SGHDT, CDR2 YYEEEE. Trimming shortened V by 0 bases and J by 1 base, and 8 bases separated the two germline ends. This CDR3 is built from 14 residues. The CDR3 DNA reads TGTGCCAGCAGCTTGGCTGCAGGTTCCTACGAGCAGTACTTC. As protein: CASSLAAGSYEQYF.

This chain connects TRBV6-6 to TRBJ1-1, with TRBD1 as a possible D gene (5 bases). Germline lookup yields CDR1 MNHNY and CDR2 SVGAGI (reference sequence). V was trimmed by 5 bases and J by 1 base, leaving 14 bases between them. The CDR3 loop spans 15 amino acids. The chain's CDR3 is CASSLKTVWNTEAFF. The CDR3 DNA follows: TGTGCCAGCAGTCTGAAGACAGTATGGAACACTGAAGCTTTCTTT.

This chain joins TRBV4-3 and TRBJ2-7, with D possibly matching TRBD1 (5 bases). Trimming removed 8 bases at V and 1 base at J, with 15 bases between. The CDR3 is 14 amino acids. Germline V gene sequence: CDR1 LGHNA, CDR2 YSLEER. The CDR3 DNA follows: TGCGCCAGCGAAGGACAATCCCCTTCCTACGAGCAGTACTTC. This encodes CASEGQSPSYEQYF.

The V and J genes are TRBV4-1 and TRBJ1-4; 7 nucleotides match TRBD1. The CDR3 runs 16 residues. After removal of 1 base from V and 10 bases from J, the junction contained 12 bases not matched to a gene. Germline-derived CDR1 and CDR2 are MGHRA and YSYEKL. The CDR3 DNA reads TGCGCCAGCAGCCAAGGGGCACAGGGGCGGGGGGGAAAACTGTTTTTT. It encodes CASSQGAQGRGGKLFF.

The chain employs TRBV19 and TRBJ1-1, with a possible D match to TRBD1 (6 bases). The germline V gene encodes CDR1 LNHDA and CDR2 SQIVND (reference sequence). Deletions cut 7 bases from V and 4 bases from J, with 16 bases between. The CDR3 loop spans 14 amino acids. DNA of the CDR3: TGTGCCAGTAACAAACAGGGTGGGATCACTGAAGCTTTCTTT. Its translation is CASNKQGGITEAFF. The entire variable domain, with the rest obtained from reference TRBV19 and TRBJ1-1, is as follows: DGGITQSPKYLFRKEGQNVTLSCEQNLNHDAMYWYRQDPGQGLRLIYYSQIVNDFQKGDIAEGYSVSREKKESFPLTVTSAQKNPTAFYLCASNKQGGITEAFFGQGTRLTVV.

The rearrangement joins TRBV5-4 to TRBJ2-5; tentatively, D is TRBD2 (5 bases). Germline V gene data show CDR1 as SGHNT and CDR2 as YYREEE (reference sequence). The V end was cut by 0 bases, the J end by 5 bases, with 8 bases between. This CDR3 contains 13 residues. DNA for the CDR3: TGTGCCAGCAGCTTGGATGCGGGTGAGACCCAGTACTTC. Protein product: CASSLDAGETQYF.

The J gene is TRBJ2-7, the V gene TRBV5-1; TRBD1 aligns across 7 bases. Per germline, CDR1 SGHRS and CDR2 YFSETQ. The length of the CDR3 is 15 residues. V was pared by 0 bases and J by 2 bases, with 5 bases of the junction left unmatched. This CDR3 reads CASSLVGTAPYEQYF. CDR3 bases: TGCGCCAGCAGCTTGGTAGGGACAGCACCCTACGAGCAGTACTTC.

The genes are TRBV3-1 (or the pseudogene TRBV3-2) and TRBJ2-7; 9 nucleotides line up with TRBD2. Germline-derived CDR1 and CDR2 are LGHDT and YNNKEL (reference sequence). This CDR3 has 17 residues. After removal of 5 bases from V and 2 bases from J, the junction contained 13 bases not matched to a gene. CDR3 amino acids: CASSGIELAGGPYEQYF. The CDR3 DNA follows: TGTGCCAGCAGCGGGATTGAGCTGGCGGGAGGGCCCTACGAGCAGTACTTC.

The chain is built from TRBV5-1 and TRBJ2-7, with D possibly matching TRBD1 (6 bases). The CDR3 is 14 amino acids. V dropped 4 bases and J dropped 1 base, with 12 bases sitting between them. CDR1 and CDR2 (germline): SGHRS, YFSETQ. The CDR3: CASSPWDTSYEQYF. The CDR3 DNA reads as TGCGCCAGCAGCCCATGGGACACATCCTACGAGCAGTACTTC.

This chain connects TRBV30 to TRBJ2-7; D is perhaps TRBD1 (5 bases). The length of the CDR3 is 13 residues. The V end lost 2 bases, the J end lost 0 bases, and 8 bases lay between the germline ends. Looked up from germline, CDR1 is GTSNPN and CDR2 is SVGIG (reference sequence). CDR3 amino acids: CAWSQGNSYEQYF. DNA of the CDR3: TGTGCCTGGAGTCAGGGTAACTCCTACGAGCAGTACTTC.

The chain couples TRBV28 to TRBJ1-2; D call uncertain. CDR3 length equals 14 residues. The V gene lost 5 bases and the J gene lost 5 bases, with 15 bases spanning the gap. The V gene's germline CDR1 is MDHEN and CDR2 SYDVKM. The CDR3 nucleotides are TGTGCCAGCAGTCCGACTCGGAGCGGTTATGGCTACACCTTC. Translated: CASSPTRSGYGYTF.

The chain uses TRBV7-8 and TRBJ2-7; TRBD1 agrees at 8 bases. V was pared by 5 bases and J by 4 bases, with 10 bases of the junction left unmatched. Germline V gene lookup returns CDR1 SGHVS and CDR2 FQNEAQ. This CDR3 is built from 15 residues. The CDR3 nucleotides read TGTGCCAGCAGCGCCGACAGGGGTCGGCTATACGAGCAGTACTTC. Translating it yields CASSADRGRLYEQYF.

The J gene is TRBJ1-6, the V gene TRBV27; tentatively, D is TRBD1 (5 bases). The CDR3 spans 14 residues. The germline CDR1 and CDR2 sequences are MNHEY and SMNVEV (reference sequence). The germline V and J ends were trimmed by 10 bases and 5 bases, with 15 bases remaining between them. As DNA, the CDR3 is TGTGCCACCCACCCAGGGTACAATAATTCACCCCTCCACTTT. It is translated as CATHPGYNNSPLHF.

The CDR3 nucleotides are TGTGCCACCAGTGATACTAGCGGGGGGACCACAGATACGCAGTATTTT. Amino acid sequence: CATSDTSGGTTDTQYF. V usage is TRBV24-1 and J usage is TRBJ2-3; TRBD2 agrees at 12 bases. CDR1 is KGHDR, CDR2 SFDVKD, per germline. V gave up 3 bases and J gave up 2 bases; unmatched junction bases: 2. The CDR3 runs 16 residues.

This chain links TRBV6-6 with TRBJ2-3; the match to TRBD2 covers 14 bases. Germline assignment: CDR1 MNHNY and CDR2 SVGAGI (reference sequence). Germline trimming cut 5 bases from V and 4 bases from J; bases unmatched to any gene: 2. This CDR3 spans 15 amino acids. DNA of the CDR3: TGTGCCAGCAGTCGGACTAGCGGGAGGCCAGATACGCAGTATTTT. Encoded protein: CASSRTSGRPDTQYF.

The gene calls are TRBV9 and TRBJ2-7; 7 bases are a match to TRBD2. The ends lost 0 bases at V and 3 bases at J; junction bases unmatched: 6. The CDR3 is made up of 15 amino acids. Germline V gene data show CDR1 as SGDLS and CDR2 as YYNGEE. DNA for the CDR3: TGTGCCAGCAGCGTAGCTGGCGGGAGTATCTACGAGCAGTACTTC. It specifies CASSVAGGSIYEQYF.

The J gene is TRBJ2-7, the V gene TRBV12-3 or TRBV12-4, with TRBD1 identical over 7 bases. The CDR3 spans 13 residues. With V trimmed by 5 bases and J by 6 bases, 7 bases remained unmatched. In DNA form, the CDR3 reads TGTGCCAGCAGTCCAAGCTACAGGGGCGAGCAGTACTTC. Amino acid sequence: CASSPSYRGEQYF.

V and J are TRBV23-1 and TRBJ1-5; 9 nucleotides align to TRBD1. TRBV23-1 is labeled an ORF, and its function is uncertain. The CDR3 loop spans 14 amino acids. The V gene end was trimmed by 5 bases and the J gene end by 7 bases; junction bases not matched to a gene: 6. CDR3 protein: CASSSDRGGQPQHF. For the CDR3, the DNA is TGCGCCAGCAGTTCGGACAGGGGTGGCCAGCCCCAGCATTTT.

The chain is built from TRBV2 and TRBJ2-7; 8 nucleotides match TRBD2. With V trimmed by 5 bases and J by 1 base, 10 bases remained unmatched. The CDR3 runs to 16 residues. The V gene's germline CDR1 is SNHLY and CDR2 FYNNEI. The CDR3 DNA sequence: TGTGCCAGCAGTTCTCAACCAGCGGGGGCGTCCTACGAGCAGTACTTC. This sequence encodes CASSSQPAGASYEQYF.

CDR3 DNA sequence: TGTGCCAGCAGTTTAACAGGGGGCTGGGGCTATGGCTACACCTTC. Its protein is CASSLTGGWGYGYTF. The J gene is TRBJ1-2, the V gene TRBV28; 9 nucleotides align to TRBD1. This CDR3 is built from 15 residues. CDR1 and CDR2 from the germline V gene are MDHEN and SYDVKM. The V and J ends lost 2 bases and 4 bases, in that order; junction bases with no gene match: 5.

The chain uses TRBV28 and TRBJ2-7, with D maybe TRBD2 (6 bases). The CDR3 sequence is 13 residues long. The V and J ends lost 4 bases and 2 bases respectively, with 9 bases between them. The germline V gene has CDR1 MDHEN and CDR2 SYDVKM. CDR3 in amino acids: CASSSTSAYEQYF. DNA of the CDR3: TGTGCCAGCAGTTCGACTAGTGCCTACGAGCAGTACTTC. Looking up the rest from reference TRBV28 and TRBJ2-7 gives the full variable domain: DVKVTQSSRYLVKRTGEKVFLECVQDMDHENMFWYRQDPGLGLRLIYFSYDVKMKEKGDIPEGYSVSREKKERFSLILESASTNQTSMYLCASSSTSAYEQYFGPGTRLTVT.